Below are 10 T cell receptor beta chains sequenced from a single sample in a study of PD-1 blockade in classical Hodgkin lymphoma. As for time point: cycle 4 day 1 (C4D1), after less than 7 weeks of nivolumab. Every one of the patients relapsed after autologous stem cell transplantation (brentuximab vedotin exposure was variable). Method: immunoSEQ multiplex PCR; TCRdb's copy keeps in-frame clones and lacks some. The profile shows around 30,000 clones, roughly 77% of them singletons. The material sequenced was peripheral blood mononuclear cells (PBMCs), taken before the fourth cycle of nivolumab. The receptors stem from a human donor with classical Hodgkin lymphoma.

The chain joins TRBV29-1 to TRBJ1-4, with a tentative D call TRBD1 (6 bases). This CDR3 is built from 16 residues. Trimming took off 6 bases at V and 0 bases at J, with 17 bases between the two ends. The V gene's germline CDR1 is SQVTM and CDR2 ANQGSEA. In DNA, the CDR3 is TGCAGCGTATCAGCGGGACACCTAGCAACTAATGAAAAACTGTTTTTT. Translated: CSVSAGHLATNEKLFF. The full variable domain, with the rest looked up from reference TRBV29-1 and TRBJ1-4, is SAVISQKPSRDICQRGTSLTIQCQVDSQVTMMFWYRQQPGQSLTLIATANQGSEATYESGFVIDKFPISRPNLTFSTLTVSNMSPEDSSIYLCSVSAGHLATNEKLFFGSGTQLSVL.

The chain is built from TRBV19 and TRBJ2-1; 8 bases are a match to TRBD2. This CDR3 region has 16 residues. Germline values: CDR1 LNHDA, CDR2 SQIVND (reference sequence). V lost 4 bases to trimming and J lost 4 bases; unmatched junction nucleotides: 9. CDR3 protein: CASSTRAGVVYNEQFF. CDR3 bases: TGTGCCAGTAGTACGAGAGCGGGAGTAGTGTACAATGAGCAGTTCTTC. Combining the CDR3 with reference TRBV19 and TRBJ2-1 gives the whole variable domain DGGITQSPKYLFRKEGQNVTLSCEQNLNHDAMYWYRQDPGQGLRLIYYSQIVNDFQKGDIAEGYSVSREKKESFPLTVTSAQKNPTAFYLCASSTRAGVVYNEQFFGPGTRLTVL.

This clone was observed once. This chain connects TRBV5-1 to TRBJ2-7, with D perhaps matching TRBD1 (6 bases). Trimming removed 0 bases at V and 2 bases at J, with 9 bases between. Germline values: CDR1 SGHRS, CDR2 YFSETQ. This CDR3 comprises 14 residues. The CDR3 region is CASSLDRATYEQYF. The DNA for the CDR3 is TGCGCCAGCAGCTTGGACAGGGCAACCTACGAGCAGTACTTC.

CDR3 DNA: TGTGCCAGCAGTGAGCCCGGGACAGCGAATTCACCCCTCCACTTT. Translating gives CASSEPGTANSPLHF. The rearrangement uses TRBV2 and TRBJ1-6; 7 bases fit TRBD1. This CDR3 has 15 amino acids. Per germline, CDR1 SNHLY and CDR2 FYNNEI. V lost 3 bases to trimming and J lost 7 bases; unmatched junction nucleotides: 6.

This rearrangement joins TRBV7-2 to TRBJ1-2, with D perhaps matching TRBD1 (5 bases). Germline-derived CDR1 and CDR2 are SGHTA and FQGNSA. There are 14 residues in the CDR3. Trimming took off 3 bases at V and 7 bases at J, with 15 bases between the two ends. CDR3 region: CASSLDVSGTGYTF. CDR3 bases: TGTGCCAGCAGCTTGGACGTATCGGGGACTGGCTACACCTTC. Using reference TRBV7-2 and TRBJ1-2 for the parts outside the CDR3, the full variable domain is GAGVSQSPSNKVTEKGKDVELRCDPISGHTALYWYRQSLGQGLEFLIYFQGNSAPDKSGLPSDRFSAERTGGSVSTLTIQRTQQEDSAVYLCASSLDVSGTGYTFGSGTRLTVV.

CDR3 sequence reads: CASRLTGTGNYGYTF. The CDR3, as DNA: TGTGCCAGCAGATTGACCGGGACAGGAAACTATGGCTACACCTTC. The chain couples TRBV6-6 to TRBJ1-2; 8 bases map to TRBD1. The CDR3 spans 15 residues. Trimming cost V 6 bases and J 2 bases; bases outside gene matches: 8. Germline assignment: CDR1 MNHNY and CDR2 SVGAGI (reference sequence).

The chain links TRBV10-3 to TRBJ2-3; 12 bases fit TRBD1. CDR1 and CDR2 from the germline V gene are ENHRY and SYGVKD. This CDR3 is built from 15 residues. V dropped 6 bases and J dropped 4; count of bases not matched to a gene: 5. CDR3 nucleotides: TGTGCCATCAGAACTGGGACAGGGGGCGCAGATACGCAGTATTTT. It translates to CAIRTGTGGADTQYF.

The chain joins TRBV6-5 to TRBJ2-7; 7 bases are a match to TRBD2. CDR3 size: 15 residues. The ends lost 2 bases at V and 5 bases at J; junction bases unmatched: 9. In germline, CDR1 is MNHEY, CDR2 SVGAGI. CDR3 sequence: CASSYTTSNANEQYF. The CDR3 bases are TGTGCCAGCAGTTACACGACTAGCAACGCCAACGAGCAGTACTTC.

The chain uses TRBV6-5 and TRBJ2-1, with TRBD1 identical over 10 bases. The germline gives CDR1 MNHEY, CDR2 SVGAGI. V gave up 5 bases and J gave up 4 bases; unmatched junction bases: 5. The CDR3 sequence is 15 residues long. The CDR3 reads CASSQPGQGYNEQFF. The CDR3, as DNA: TGTGCCAGCAGTCAACCGGGACAGGGGTACAATGAGCAGTTCTTC.

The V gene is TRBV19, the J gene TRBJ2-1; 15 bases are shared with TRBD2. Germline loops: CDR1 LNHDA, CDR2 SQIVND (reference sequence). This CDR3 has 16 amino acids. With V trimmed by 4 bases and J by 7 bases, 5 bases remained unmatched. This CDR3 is CASSTGLAGGLNEQFF. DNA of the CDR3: TGTGCCAGTAGTACAGGACTAGCGGGAGGGTTGAATGAGCAGTTCTTC.